The 8 T cell receptor beta chains below all came from one sample that was sequenced in a study of T cells in Graves' hyperthyroidism and ophthalmopathy. TCR beta CDR3 sequences were amplified from RNA transcripts. In the first-round RT-PCR of the TCR CDR3, the HTBI primer set was used. TCRdb called the multiplex PCR reads again in MiXCR, with one record for every CDR3 protein. The table includes approximately 300,000 distinct CDR3 sequences, around 16% detected once. The source material was blood. The receptors here all came from a man younger than 40 with Graves' hyperthyroidism.

This clonotype occurred once. One end of the junction does not line up with germline, which may come from a read error. V and J are TRBV28 and TRBJ1-4; D remains ambiguous. Germline V gene data show CDR1 as MDHEN and CDR2 as SYDVKM. The CDR3 is 16 amino acids. The DNA for the CDR3 is TGTGCCAGCAGTTTATTGTCGTCGGTCTCTAATGAAGAACTGTTTTTT. Residues: CASSLLSSVSNEELFF.

The sample holds a few counts of this clonotype. The chain employs TRBV12-3 or TRBV12-4 and TRBJ2-2, with 8 bases identical to TRBD1. The CDR3 length is 14 residues. Trimming at V came to 6 bases and at J to 7 bases, leaving 7 bases not matched to a gene. The CDR3 spells CASRPDRAGGELFF. DNA of the CDR3: TGTGCCAGCAGACCGGACAGGGCGGGCGGGGAGCTGTTTTTT.

The table lists this clonotype with many counts. The chain has TRBV5-1 and TRBJ2-7; the D gene is possibly TRBD2 (6 bases). Trimming stripped 5 bases from V and 6 bases from J, with 15 bases between. The germline gives CDR1 SGHRS, CDR2 YFSETQ. The CDR3 runs to 13 residues. The CDR3 loop is CASSAPRRGEQYF. The DNA for the CDR3 is TGCGCCAGCAGTGCCCCCCGGAGGGGCGAGCAGTACTTC.

This clonotype was seen at least ten times. The chain recombines TRBV30 with TRBJ2-1; 8 bases line up with TRBD2. This CDR3 region has 17 residues. Germline trimming cut 3 bases from V and 2 bases from J; bases unmatched to any gene: 12. CDR1 and CDR2 from the germline V gene are GTSNPN and SVGIG (reference sequence). The CDR3 DNA is TGTGCCTGGAGGCCATGGGGGGGAGCGGGAGCCTACAATGAGCAGTTCTTC. Protein sequence: CAWRPWGGAGAYNEQFF.

Only a few counts were recorded for this clonotype. V gene TRBV5-1 combines with J gene TRBJ2-1, with TRBD1 matching 7 bases. The germline V gene has CDR1 SGHRS and CDR2 YFSETQ. CDR3 length: 13 amino acids. Losses at the gene ends were 4 bases for V and 7 bases for J; bases not matched to a gene: 5. DNA for the CDR3: TGCGCCAGCAGCGCAACAGGGGTTAATGAGCAGTTCTTC. Its protein is CASSATGVNEQFF.

The chain employs TRBV20-1 and TRBJ2-5, with TRBD2 identical over 7 bases. V shed 4 bases, J shed 2 bases, and the junction held 16 bases outside the gene matches. The V gene's germline CDR1 is DFQATT and CDR2 SNEGSKA (reference sequence). The CDR3 length is 17 residues. CDR3 in DNA: TGCAGTGCTAACGCTTTGTGGAGCGGGGACTTACAAGAGACCCAGTACTTC. This codes for CSANALWSGDLQETQYF.

This clonotype has at least ten counts. This chain connects TRBV12-3 or TRBV12-4 to TRBJ2-2, with D hard to call. CDR3 size: 13 residues. V shed 10 bases and J shed 5 bases, with 14 bases lying between them. The CDR3 DNA reads as TGTGCCATTGGGCCCCAGGAGACCGGGGAGCTGTTTTTT. Residues: CAIGPQETGELFF.

This clonotype showed up many times. The chain carries TRBV11-3 and TRBJ2-3, with D perhaps matching TRBD2 (5 bases). Trimming left V 3 bases short and J 3 bases short, with 10 bases between. The CDR3 spans 14 residues. Per germline, CDR1 SGHNT and CDR2 YENEEA. The CDR3: CASSFGLATDTQYF. Here the CDR3 DNA reads TGTGCCAGCAGCTTTGGGCTAGCAACAGATACGCAGTATTTT.